The T cell receptor (beta chain) under discussion was sequenced for a study of shared clonotypes between healthy human individuals. About the research overall: CD4 naive and memory got three plates each, CD8 naive two, CD8 memory one. Study findings and constraints: Depth was large, yet rarefaction showed that sorted-subset sequencing was incomplete.

Naive-designated CD8 cells lacked CD45RO, were positively enriched for CCR7, and omitted terminally differentiated effector memory CD45RA+ cells. Donors had no recently reported acute infections or vaccinations and were HIV-negative. As for this clone: Its antigen is undetermined. Other DNA variants within this sample encode the same CDR3.

The CDR3 spans 12 residues. Per the germline V gene, CDR1 is GTSNPN and CDR2 is SVGIG (reference sequence). V gave up 0 bases and J gave up 3 bases, with 6 bases separating them. The assay was carried out at the deep level. Assay: immunoSEQ multiplex PCR; the TCRdb copy retains only in-frame clones and omits some. The repertoire holds about 2.1 million clones, with 90% to 95% as singletons. Input material: naive CD8+ T cells from PBMCs. The source is a young man in good health. Some clones in this sample may be carry-over from other donors' samples. The chain recombines TRBV30 with TRBJ2-7; D gene uncertain. DNA of the CDR3: TGTGCCTGGAGTGTACTTAGCTACGAGCAGTACTTC. As protein: CAWSVLSYEQYF.